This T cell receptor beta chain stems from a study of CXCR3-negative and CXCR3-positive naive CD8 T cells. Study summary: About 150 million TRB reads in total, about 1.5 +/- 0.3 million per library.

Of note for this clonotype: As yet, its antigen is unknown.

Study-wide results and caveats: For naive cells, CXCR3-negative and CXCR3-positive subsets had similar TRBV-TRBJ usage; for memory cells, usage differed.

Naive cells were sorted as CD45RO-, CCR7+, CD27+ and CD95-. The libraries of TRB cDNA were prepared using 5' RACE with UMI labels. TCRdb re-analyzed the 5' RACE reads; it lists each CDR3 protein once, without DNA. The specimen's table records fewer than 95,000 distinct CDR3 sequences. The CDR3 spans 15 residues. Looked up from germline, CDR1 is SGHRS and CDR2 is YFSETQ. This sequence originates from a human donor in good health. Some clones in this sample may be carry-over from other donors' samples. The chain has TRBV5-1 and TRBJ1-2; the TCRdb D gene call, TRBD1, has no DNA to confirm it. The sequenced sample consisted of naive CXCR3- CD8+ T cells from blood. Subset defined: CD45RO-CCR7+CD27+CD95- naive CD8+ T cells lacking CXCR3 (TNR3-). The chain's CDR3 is CAGSAGQRKYYGYTF.